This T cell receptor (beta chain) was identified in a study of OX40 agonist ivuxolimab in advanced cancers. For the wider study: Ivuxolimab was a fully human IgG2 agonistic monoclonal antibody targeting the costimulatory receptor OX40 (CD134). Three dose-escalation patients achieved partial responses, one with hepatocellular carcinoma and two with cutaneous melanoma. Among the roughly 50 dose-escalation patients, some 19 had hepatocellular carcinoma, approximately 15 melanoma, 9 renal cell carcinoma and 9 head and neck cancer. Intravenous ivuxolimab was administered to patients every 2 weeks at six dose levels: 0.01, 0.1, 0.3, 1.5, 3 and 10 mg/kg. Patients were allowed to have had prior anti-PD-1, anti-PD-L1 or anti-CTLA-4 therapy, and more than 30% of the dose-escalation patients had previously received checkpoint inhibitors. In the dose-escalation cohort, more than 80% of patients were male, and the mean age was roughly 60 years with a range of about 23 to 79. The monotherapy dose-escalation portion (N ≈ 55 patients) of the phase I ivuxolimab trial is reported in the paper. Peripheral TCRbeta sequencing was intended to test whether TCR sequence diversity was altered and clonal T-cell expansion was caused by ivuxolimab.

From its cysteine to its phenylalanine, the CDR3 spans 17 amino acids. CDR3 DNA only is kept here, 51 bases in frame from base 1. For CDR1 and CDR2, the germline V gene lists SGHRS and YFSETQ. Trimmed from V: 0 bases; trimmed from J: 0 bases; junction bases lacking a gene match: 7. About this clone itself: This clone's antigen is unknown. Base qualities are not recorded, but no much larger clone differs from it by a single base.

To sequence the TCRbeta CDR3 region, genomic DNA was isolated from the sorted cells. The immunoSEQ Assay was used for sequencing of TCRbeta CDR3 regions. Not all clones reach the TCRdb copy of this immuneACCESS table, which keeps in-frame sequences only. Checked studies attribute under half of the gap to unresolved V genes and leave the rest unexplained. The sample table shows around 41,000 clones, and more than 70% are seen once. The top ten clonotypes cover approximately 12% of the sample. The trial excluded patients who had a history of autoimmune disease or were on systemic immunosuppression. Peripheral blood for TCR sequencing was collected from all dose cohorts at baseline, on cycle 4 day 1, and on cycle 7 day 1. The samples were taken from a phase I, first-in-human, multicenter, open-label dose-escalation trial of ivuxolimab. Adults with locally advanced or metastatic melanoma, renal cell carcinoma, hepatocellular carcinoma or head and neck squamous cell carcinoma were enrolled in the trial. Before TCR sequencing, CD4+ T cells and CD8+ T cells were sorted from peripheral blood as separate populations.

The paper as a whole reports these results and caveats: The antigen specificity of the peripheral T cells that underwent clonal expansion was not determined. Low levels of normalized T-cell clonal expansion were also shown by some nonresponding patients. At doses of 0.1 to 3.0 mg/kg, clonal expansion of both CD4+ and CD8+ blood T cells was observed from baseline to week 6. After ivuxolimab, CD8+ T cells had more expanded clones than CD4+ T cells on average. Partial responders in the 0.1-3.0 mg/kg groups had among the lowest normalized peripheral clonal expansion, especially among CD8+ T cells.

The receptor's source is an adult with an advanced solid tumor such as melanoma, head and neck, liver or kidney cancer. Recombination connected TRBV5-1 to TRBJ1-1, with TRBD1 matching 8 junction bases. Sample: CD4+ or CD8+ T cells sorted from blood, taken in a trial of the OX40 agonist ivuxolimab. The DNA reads TGCGCCAGCAGCTTGGCGTGGGCAGGGGGCGTGAACACTGAAGCTTTCTTT. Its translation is CASSLAWAGGVNTEAFF.